Listed below are T cell receptor beta chains from one sample, sequenced in a study of beta chain features in type 1 diabetes. The assay was immunoSEQ multiplex PCR, and TCRdb's table has in-frame clones only and misses some. Among 200,000 to 300,000 clones listed, roughly 11% were seen once. The sample comprised naive CD4+ T cells from blood. All receptors derive from a man aged 25-40 years with type 1 diabetes. Both conserved end residues are part of each CDR3. D genes are given only for firm matches. Clone size is given for some rows only: seen once, a few or many times, or a class if the clone is expanded.

d_call j_call v_call clone_size cdr3_aa cdr3_nt
TRBD1 TRBJ1-4 TRBV10-3 once CAIGQTGGREKLFF TGTGCCATCGGGCAGACAGGGGGCCGTGAAAAACTGTTTTTT
TRBD1 TRBJ2-7 TRBV5-1 few CASSEPTGYGTEQYF TGCGCCAGCAGCGAACCGACAGGGTATGGAACCGAGCAGTACTTC
TRBD2 TRBJ2-5 TRBV25-1 NA CASSESSGAAKETQYF TGTGCCAGCAGTGAGAGTAGCGGGGCCGCGAAAGAGACCCAGTACTTC
TRBD2 TRBJ2-3 TRBV19 once CASKASGGYTQYF TGTGCCAGTAAGGCTAGCGGGGGATATACGCAGTATTTT
TRBD2 TRBJ2-7 TRBV11-2 few CASSSTSGGTYEQYF TGTGCCAGCAGCTCCACTAGCGGGGGAACCTACGAGCAGTACTTC
TRBD2 TRBJ2-5 TRBV4-1 NA CASSRLTSVGETQYF TGCGCCAGCAGCCGCCTGACTAGCGTAGGGGAGACCCAGTACTTC
NA TRBJ2-7 TRBV4-1 few CASSQAATGNYEQYF TGCGCCAGCAGCCAAGCCGCCACAGGAAACTACGAGCAGTACTTC
NA TRBJ1-4 TRBV7-9 few CASSPRGGEKLFF TGTGCCAGCAGCCCCCGGGGGGGTGAAAAACTGTTTTTT
NA TRBJ1-4 TRBV7-9 few CASSLGTLGEKLFF TGTGCCAGCAGCCTAGGGACTCTCGGTGAAAAACTGTTTTTT
TRBD2 TRBJ2-1 TRBV7-6 few CASGSVGGSSYNEQFF TGTGCCAGCGGGAGCGTCGGGGGGAGCTCCTACAATGAGCAGTTCTTC
NA TRBJ2-7 TRBV6-6 few CASSYSFRYEQYF TGTGCCAGCAGTTACTCTTTCCGCTACGAGCAGTACTTC
TRBD1 TRBJ2-7 TRBV4-2 few CASSQDPGRGRSEQYF TGTGCCAGCAGCCAAGATCCGGGCAGGGGGCGTTCCGAGCAGTACTTC
NA TRBJ2-4 TRBV7-8 few CASSLRGAKNIQYF TGTGCCAGCAGCTTAAGAGGGGCCAAAAACATTCAGTACTTC
NA TRBJ1-1 TRBV7-9 few CASSATGNTEAFF TGTGCCAGCAGCGCGACAGGGAACACTGAAGCTTTCTTT
NA TRBJ2-1 TRBV7-7 few CASSSGAHNEQFF TGTGCTAGCAGCTCAGGGGCCCACAATGAGCAGTTCTTC
NA TRBJ1-1 TRBV4-3 NA CASRRQLNTEAFF TGCGCCAGCAGGAGACAGCTTAACACTGAAGCTTTCTTT
NA TRBJ1-1 TRBV10-3 NA CAISGGANTEAFF TGTGCCATCAGTGGCGGGGCGAACACTGAAGCTTTCTTT
NA TRBJ2-7 TRBV28 NA CASSPKREQYF TGTGCCAGCAGTCCTAAACGCGAGCAGTACTTC
NA TRBJ2-2 TRBV9 NA CASSVESGAGELFF TGTGCCAGCAGCGTAGAGTCCGGGGCCGGGGAGCTGTTTTTT
TRBD1 TRBJ1-2 TRBV5-4 NA CASSPGTGDYGYTF TGTGCCAGCAGCCCGGGGACAGGGGATTATGGCTACACCTTC
TRBD1 TRBJ2-1 TRBV7-9 few CASSSGTGSYNEQFF TGTGCCAGCAGCTCCGGGACAGGGTCATACAATGAGCAGTTCTTC
TRBD2 TRBJ2-4 TRBV2 NA CASTEGTSENIQYF TGTGCCAGCACCGAGGGGACTAGTGAAAACATTCAGTACTTC
NA TRBJ2-7 TRBV29-1 few CSVGGGTHFYEQYF TGCAGCGTTGGGGGTGGGACACATTTCTACGAGCAGTACTTC
NA TRBJ1-2 TRBV2 NA CASSEVGAAMGGYGYTF TGTGCCAGCAGTGAAGTTGGCGCCGCGATGGGAGGCTATGGCTACACCTTC
TRBD1 TRBJ2-3 TRBV5-4 few CASSLPTGPHTQYF TGTGCCAGCAGCTTGCCGACAGGGCCGCATACGCAGTATTTT
NA TRBJ1-5 TRBV7-3 NA CASSPNGGRDQPQHF TGTGCCAGCAGCCCTAACGGGGGGAGAGATCAGCCCCAGCATTTT
TRBD2 TRBJ2-2 TRBV9 few CASRSGRGTGELFF TGTGCCAGCAGGTCAGGGAGGGGCACCGGGGAGCTGTTTTTT
TRBD1 TRBJ2-3 TRBV2 NA CASSPGQGRSGPDTQYF TGTGCCAGCAGTCCCGGACAGGGAAGGAGCGGCCCAGATACGCAGTATTTT
TRBD2 TRBJ2-1 TRBV5-1 few CASSLGTSGATNEQFF TGCGCCAGCAGCTTAGGGACTAGCGGGGCAACAAATGAGCAGTTCTTC
TRBD1 TRBJ2-6 TRBV19 NA CASSRRDRGSSGANVLTF TGTGCCAGTAGTCGGCGGGACAGGGGAAGCTCTGGGGCCAACGTCCTGACTTTC
TRBD1 TRBJ2-7 TRBV18 NA CASSPYVDREYEQYF TGTGCCAGCTCACCATACGTGGACAGGGAATACGAGCAGTACTTC
TRBD1 TRBJ1-2 TRBV19 NA CASSGQEERGYTF TGTGCCAGTAGTGGACAGGAGGAGCGGGGCTACACCTTC
NA TRBJ2-5 TRBV11-2 NA CASSLVPGQETQYF TGTGCCAGCAGCTTAGTCCCGGGCCAAGAGACCCAGTACTTC
NA TRBJ1-1 TRBV5-1 few CASSTQGSGNTEAFF TGCGCCAGCAGCACGCAGGGGTCCGGGAACACTGAAGCTTTCTTT
NA TRBJ1-1 TRBV4-2 NA CASSFHGGTEAFF TGTGCCAGCAGCTTCCACGGAGGGACTGAAGCTTTCTTT
TRBD1 TRBJ1-4 TRBV7-2 NA CASSLGDRRNEKLFF TGTGCCAGCAGCTTGGGGGACAGGAGGAATGAAAAACTGTTTTTT
NA TRBJ1-4 TRBV30 NA CAWSSRGGEKLFF TGTGCCTGGAGCAGCAGGGGCGGTGAAAAACTGTTTTTT
NA TRBJ2-3 TRBV9 NA CASSVLGFTDTQYF TGTGCCAGCAGCGTGTTGGGCTTCACAGATACGCAGTATTTT
NA TRBJ2-5 TRBV7-9 few CASSPGLDSQETQYF TGTGCCAGCAGCCCAGGACTCGACTCCCAAGAGACCCAGTACTTC
NA TRBJ1-5 TRBV7-9 NA CASSLGDISNQPQHF TGTGCCAGCAGCTTAGGGGACATAAGCAATCAGCCCCAGCATTTT
NA TRBJ2-3 TRBV9 few CASSVGTSSDTQYF TGTGCCAGCAGCGTAGGTACATCGTCAGATACGCAGTATTTT
NA TRBJ1-3 TRBV27 NA CASRSTDSGNTIYF TGTGCCAGCAGATCGACAGATTCTGGAAACACCATATATTTT
TRBD1 TRBJ1-4 TRBV30 few CAWSKDRANEKLFF TGTGCCTGGAGCAAGGACAGGGCTAATGAAAAACTGTTTTTT
NA TRBJ2-5 TRBV4-3 NA CASSPWGSQGQETQYF TGCGCCAGCAGCCCCTGGGGATCCCAGGGTCAAGAGACCCAGTACTTC